This T cell receptor beta chain was captured in a study of blood T cell repertoires in COVID-19. Study-wide background: Some COVID-19 samples were acute and others convalescent; all came from the United States, Italy and Spain.

In the source study's methods: Researchers report that nucleated cell counts were estimated from reference gene primer amplification. Sequencing was performed with immunoSEQ multiplex PCR; in TCRdb, only in-frame clones are kept and a portion is missing. V, J and clone size derive from that table, while D and trimming were established from the DNA sequence. Of roughly 160,000 clones listed, roughly 81% were seen once; the top ten hold about 5.8%. Seattle-derived patients entered the study during active infection and were followed longitudinally. This CDR3 has 14 residues. V gave up 5 bases and J gave up 4 bases; unmatched junction bases: 4. CDR1 and CDR2 from the germline V gene are SGHNT and YYREEE (reference sequence).

This chain links TRBV5-4 with TRBJ2-5, with 11 bases lining up with TRBD2. The sequenced sample consisted of peripheral blood. The clonotype originates from a woman aged 50 to 60 with COVID-19, enrolled during active disease. CDR3 coding DNA: TGTGCCAGCAGGGTAGCGGGGGGGCGAGAGACCCAGTACTTC. Its protein product is CASRVAGGRETQYF.